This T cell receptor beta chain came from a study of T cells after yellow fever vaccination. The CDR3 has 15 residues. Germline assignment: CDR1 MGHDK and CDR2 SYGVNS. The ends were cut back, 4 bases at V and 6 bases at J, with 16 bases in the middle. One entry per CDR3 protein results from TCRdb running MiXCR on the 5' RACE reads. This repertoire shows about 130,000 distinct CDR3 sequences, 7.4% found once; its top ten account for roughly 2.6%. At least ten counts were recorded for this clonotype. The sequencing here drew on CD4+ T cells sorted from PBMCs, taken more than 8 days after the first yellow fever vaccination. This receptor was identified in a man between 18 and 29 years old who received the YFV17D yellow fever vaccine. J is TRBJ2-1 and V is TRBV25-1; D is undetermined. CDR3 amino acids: CASSVKRPRSNEQFF. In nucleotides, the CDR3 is TGTGCCAGCAGTGTTAAGAGACCGAGGAGCAATGAGCAGTTCTTC.